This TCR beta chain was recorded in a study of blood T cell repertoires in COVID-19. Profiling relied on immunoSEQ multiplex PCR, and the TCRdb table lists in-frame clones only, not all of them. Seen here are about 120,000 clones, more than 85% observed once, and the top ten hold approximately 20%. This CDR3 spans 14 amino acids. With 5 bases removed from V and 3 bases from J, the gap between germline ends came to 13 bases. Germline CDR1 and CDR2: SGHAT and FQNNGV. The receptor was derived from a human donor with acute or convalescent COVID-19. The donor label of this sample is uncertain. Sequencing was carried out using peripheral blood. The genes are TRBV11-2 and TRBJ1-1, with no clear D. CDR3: CASSRGQADTEAFF. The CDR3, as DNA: TGTGCCAGCAGCCGCGGGCAGGCAGACACTGAAGCTTTCTTT.